A single sample is the source of the 14 T cell receptor beta chains below, sequenced in a study of cytomegalovirus exposure and HLA in healthy donors. TCRdb keeps only in-frame clones here, not all; method: immunoSEQ multiplex PCR. The sample has under 95,000 clones, roughly 90% seen once. The specimen sequenced was PBMCs. These TCRs come from a young man in good health and CMV-seronegative.

The rearrangement uses TRBV27 and TRBJ2-7; 12 nucleotides match TRBD1. V lost 5 bases to trimming and J lost 4 bases; unmatched junction nucleotides: 12. This CDR3 is built from 17 residues. Germline V CDR1 and CDR2: MNHEY, SMNVEV (reference sequence). The CDR3 coding sequence is TGTGCCAGCAGTGCCTCCGGGACAGGGGGCGGTTATTACGAGCAGTACTTC. It specifies CASSASGTGGGYYEQYF.

The V gene is TRBV14, the J gene TRBJ2-2; D may be TRBD1 (6 bases). V lost 4 bases, J lost 0 bases, and 9 bases lay in between. CDR1 is SGHDN and CDR2 is FVKESK in the germline V gene. The CDR3 has 15 residues. CDR3 DNA: TGTGCCAGCAGCCGAAGGACAGCGAACACCGGGGAGCTGTTTTTT. Protein: CASSRRTANTGELFF.

The CDR3 DNA sequence: TGTGCCAGCAGAGGCGGGGAACTCTACAATGAGCAGTTCTTC. Translation gives CASRGGELYNEQFF. The J gene is TRBJ2-1, the V gene TRBV25-1; TRBD2 is a possible D gene (6 bases). V lost 6 bases and J lost 3, with 12 bases in between. The CDR3 extends over 14 amino acids. Per the germline V gene, CDR1 is MGHDK and CDR2 is SYGVNS. Full variable domain (remainder filled in from reference TRBV25-1 and TRBJ2-1): EADIYQTPRYLVIGTGKKITLECSQTMGHDKMYWYQQDPGMELHLIHYSYGVNSTEKGDLSSESTVSRIRTEHFPLTLESARPSHTSQYLCASRGGELYNEQFFGPGTRLTVL.

The CDR3 nucleotides are TGTGCCAGCAGTCAAACACCGGGACATCCGAACACTGAAGCTTTCTTT. The encoded protein is CASSQTPGHPNTEAFF. The chain links TRBV28 to TRBJ1-1; D perhaps matches TRBD1 (6 bases). Germline V gene sequence: CDR1 MDHEN, CDR2 SYDVKM. V lost 5 bases to trimming and J lost 1 base, with 17 bases between them. The CDR3 is made up of 16 amino acids.

With respect to this clone: One junction end does not reproduce the germline sequence, and a read error may be involved. This sequence joins TRBV6-5 and TRBJ2-3, with 7 bases fitting TRBD1. The germline V gene has CDR1 MNHEY and CDR2 SVGAGI. The CDR3 contains 16 residues. CDR3 DNA: TGTGCCAGCAGTTACCAGCTGGCAGGGGGTTCAGACACGCAGTATTTT. Protein: CASSYQLAGGSDTQYF.

V gene TRBV7-3 combines with J gene TRBJ1-1; 7 bases align to TRBD1. Trimming cost V 5 bases and J 3 bases; bases outside gene matches: 3. CDR1 and CDR2 (germline): SGHTA, FQGTGA. The CDR3 is 13 amino acids. The CDR3: CASSQQGYTEAFF. Written as DNA, the CDR3 is TGTGCCAGCAGCCAACAGGGGTACACTGAAGCTTTCTTT.

This chain connects TRBV2 to TRBJ2-3; 11 bases align to TRBD2. The CDR3 has 16 amino acids. Germline CDR1 is SNHLY and CDR2 is FYNNEI. With 5 bases clipped from V and 0 bases from J, the junction kept 4 bases outside the gene matches. CDR3 sequence: CASSKIAGGSTDTQYF. The CDR3 bases are TGTGCCAGCAGTAAGATAGCGGGAGGGAGCACAGATACGCAGTATTTT.

The rearrangement joins TRBV7-8 to TRBJ2-7, with TRBD1 as a possible D gene (6 bases). CDR3 length: 15 amino acids. V lost 4 bases and J 2 bases, leaving 15 bases between the germline ends. Germline CDR1 reads SGHVS; CDR2 reads FQNEAQ. The CDR3 nucleotides read TGTGCCAGCAGCTCTATGGGGGACACCGCCTACGAGCAGTACTTC. This encodes CASSSMGDTAYEQYF.

The chain couples TRBV7-6 to TRBJ2-2; D is perhaps TRBD1 (6 bases). This CDR3 is 17 amino acids long. The ends were cut back, 1 base at V and 6 bases at J, with 18 bases in the middle. Per the germline V gene, CDR1 is SGHVS and CDR2 is FNYEAQ. CDR3 amino acids: CASSLVLLGQGPGELFF. The CDR3 coding sequence is TGTGCCAGCAGCTTAGTATTATTGGGGCAGGGGCCCGGGGAGCTGTTTTTT. Complete variable domain (other parts from reference TRBV7-6 and TRBJ2-2): GAGVSQSPRYKVTKRGQDVALRCDPISGHVSLYWYRQALGQGPEFLTYFNYEAQQDKSGLPNDRFSAERPEGSISTLTIQRTEQRDSAMYRCASSLVLLGQGPGELFFGEGSRLTVL.

This clone is a singleton in its sample. The chain uses TRBV5-1 and TRBJ2-1, with 11 bases lining up with TRBD2. The V gene's germline CDR1 is SGHRS and CDR2 YFSETQ. The CDR3 totals 19 residues. The J segment lost 2 bases and the V segment lost 0 bases, leaving 10 bases of the junction unmatched. CDR3 loop: CASSLGLLGTSGTYNEQFF. DNA for the CDR3: TGCGCCAGCAGCTTGGGGTTACTCGGGACTAGCGGTACCTACAATGAGCAGTTCTTC.

The V and J genes are TRBV6-5 and TRBJ2-5; D call uncertain. Trimming shortened V by 0 bases and J by 3 bases, and 11 bases separated the two germline ends. From germline, CDR1 is MNHEY and CDR2 SVGAGI. The CDR3 is made up of 15 amino acids. Here the CDR3 reads CASSYSGALEETQYF. CDR3 DNA sequence: TGTGCCAGCAGTTACTCAGGAGCTCTGGAAGAGACCCAGTACTTC.

The chain links TRBV27 to TRBJ2-4, with 9 positions matching TRBD1. Germline V gene data show CDR1 as MNHEY and CDR2 as SMNVEV (reference sequence). V gave up 6 bases and J gave up 7 bases; unmatched junction bases: 4. This CDR3 is 13 amino acids long. In nucleotides, the CDR3 is TGTGCCAGCAGCGACGGACAGGGGAACATTCAGTACTTC. It translates to CASSDGQGNIQYF.

The chain has TRBV30 and TRBJ2-7; 7 positions match TRBD1. Germline loops: CDR1 GTSNPN, CDR2 SVGIG (reference sequence). The CDR3 covers 13 residues. Trimming cost V 5 bases and J 4 bases; bases outside gene matches: 8. The CDR3 here is CAWRQGELYEQYF. The CDR3 nucleotides read TGTGCCTGGCGACAGGGAGAGCTATACGAGCAGTACTTC.

This clone was recorded once. The chain has TRBV7-8 and TRBJ2-1, with TRBD1 matching over 11 bases. Germline V CDR1 and CDR2: SGHVS, FQNEAQ. The CDR3 extends over 17 amino acids. J lost 8 bases, V lost 4 bases, and 13 bases had no gene match. CDR3 loop: CASSSRARDRGRDEQFF. DNA of the CDR3: TGTGCCAGCAGCTCACGGGCCCGGGACAGGGGGAGGGATGAGCAGTTCTTC.